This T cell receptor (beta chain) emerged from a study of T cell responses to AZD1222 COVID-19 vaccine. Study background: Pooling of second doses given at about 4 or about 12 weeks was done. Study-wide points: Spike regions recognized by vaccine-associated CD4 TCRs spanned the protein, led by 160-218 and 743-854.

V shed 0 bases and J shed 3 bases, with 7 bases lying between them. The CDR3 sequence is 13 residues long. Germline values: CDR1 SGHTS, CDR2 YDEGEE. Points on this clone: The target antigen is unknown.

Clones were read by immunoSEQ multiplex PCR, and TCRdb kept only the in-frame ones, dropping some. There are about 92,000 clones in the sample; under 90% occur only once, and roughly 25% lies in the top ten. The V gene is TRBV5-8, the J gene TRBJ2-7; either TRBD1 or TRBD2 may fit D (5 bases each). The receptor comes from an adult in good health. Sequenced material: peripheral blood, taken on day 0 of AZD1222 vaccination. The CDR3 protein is CASSLGDHYEQYF. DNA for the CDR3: TGTGCCAGCAGCTTGGGGGACCACTACGAGCAGTACTTC.